These 21 T cell receptor beta chains were all obtained from the same sample, sequenced in a study of shared clonotypes between healthy human individuals. Here immunoSEQ multiplex PCR was the method, and the copy in TCRdb shows in-frame clones only, minus some. The sample carries 2 million to 2.5 million clones, 80% to 95% recorded once. The sample was naive CD4+ T cells from PBMCs. As to subset: CD45RA+ positively selected. These receptors all come from a man between 18 and 29 years old in good health. Some clones in this sample may be carry-over from other donors' samples.

This chain connects TRBV15 to TRBJ2-7; D might be TRBD2 (6 bases). Trimming left V 0 bases short and J 5 bases short, with 17 bases between. There are 16 residues in the CDR3. CDR1 is LNHNV, CDR2 YYDKDF, per germline (reference sequence). CDR3 amino acids: CATSRDGRLLTNEQYF. CDR3 sequence (DNA): TGTGCCACCAGCAGAGATGGGAGGCTCCTAACCAACGAGCAGTACTTC.

The V and J genes are TRBV15 and TRBJ2-1; 7 nucleotides align to TRBD1. The V gene's germline CDR1 is LNHNV and CDR2 YYDKDF (reference sequence). The ends lost 4 bases at V and 1 base at J; junction bases unmatched: 7. The CDR3 has 16 amino acids. CDR3 protein: CATSTRSGGSYNEQFF. Written as DNA, the CDR3 is TGTGCCACCAGCACACGTTCAGGGGGATCCTACAATGAGCAGTTCTTC.

The chain has TRBV19 and TRBJ2-5; D gene unclear. Per the germline V gene, CDR1 is LNHDA and CDR2 is SQIVND (reference sequence). The CDR3 runs 13 residues. The ends were cut back, 7 bases at V and 5 bases at J, with 14 bases in the middle. CDR3 DNA sequence: TGTGCCAGTAAGGCCAGAGGCGCGGAGACCCAGTACTTC. It translates to CASKARGAETQYF.

J is TRBJ2-5 and V is TRBV18; the D is unclear. The CDR3 contains 13 residues. V was trimmed by 3 bases and J by 3 bases, leaving 8 bases between them. Germline lookup yields CDR1 KGHSH and CDR2 LQKENI. The CDR3 DNA reads TGTGCCAGCTCACCGTTTAGTGAAGAGACCCAGTACTTC. It is translated as CASSPFSEETQYF.

V and J are TRBV30 and TRBJ2-3; 8 bases map to TRBD2. J gave up 4 bases and V 1 base, and 7 bases lay outside the gene matches. This CDR3 comprises 15 residues. Germline CDR1 reads GTSNPN; CDR2 reads SVGIG (reference sequence). CDR3 in amino acids: CAWSAGTRQSDTQYF. For the CDR3, the DNA is TGTGCCTGGAGTGCCGGGACTAGGCAATCAGATACGCAGTATTTT. The full variable domain, rest sourced from reference TRBV30 and TRBJ2-3, is SQTIHQWPATLVQPVGSPLSLECTVEGTSNPNLYWYRQAAGRGLQLLFYSVGIGQISSEVPQNLSASRPQDRQFILSSKKLLLSDSGFYLCAWSAGTRQSDTQYFGPGTRLTVL.

The rearrangement uses TRBV5-4 and TRBJ2-5; tentatively, D is TRBD1 (6 bases). The tail of the sequence fits TRBJ2-7 better, so the J call may be wrong. Germline CDR1 is SGHNT and CDR2 is YYREEE (reference sequence). This CDR3 contains 15 residues. The CDR3 coding sequence is TGTGCCAGCAGCATGGACAGCCTTAACTCCTACGAGCAGTACTTC. Translating it yields CASSMDSLNSYEQYF.

There are a few counts of this clone. This rearrangement joins TRBV4-1 to TRBJ1-1, with a tentative D call TRBD1 (6 bases). V lost 1 base and J lost 6, with 12 bases in between. CDR1 is MGHRA and CDR2 is YSYEKL in the germline V gene. The CDR3 sequence is 14 residues long. The CDR3 region has the DNA TGCGCCAGCAGCCAAGTAGGGGGGCTCGCTGAAGCTTTCTTT. Its translation: CASSQVGGLAEAFF.

The chain links TRBV5-4 to TRBJ1-2, with a weak D call TRBD1 (5 bases). This CDR3 comprises 15 residues. Trimming cost V 3 bases and J 5 bases, with 17 bases left between them. CDR1 is SGHNT and CDR2 is YYREEE in the germline V gene (reference sequence). CDR3 protein: CASSSPEGRVYGYTF. CDR3 nucleotides: TGTGCCAGCAGCTCGCCGGAGGGGAGGGTTTATGGCTACACCTTC.

This clone was detected only once. The chain couples TRBV25-1 to TRBJ2-1, with D possibly called TRBD1 or TRBD2 (5 bases each). Trimming left V 7 bases short and J 0 bases short, with 16 bases between. The CDR3 length is 16 residues. Germline V gives CDR1 MGHDK, CDR2 SYGVNS. The CDR3 region is CASNGWGGLSYNEQFF. In DNA form, the CDR3 reads TGTGCCAGCAACGGATGGGGCGGGCTCTCCTACAATGAGCAGTTCTTC.

This clone was detected only a few times. The DNA for the CDR3 is TGCGCCAGCAGTAACCCCGTTCGGGGACCAAACACTGAAGCTTTCTTT. Translated: CASSNPVRGPNTEAFF. The rearrangement uses TRBV4-1 and TRBJ1-1; D may be TRBD1 (5 bases). The ends were cut back, 6 bases at V and 2 bases at J, with 19 bases in the middle. CDR3 length: 16 residues. The germline CDR1 and CDR2 sequences are MGHRA and YSYEKL.

The V call is TRBV18, the J call TRBJ2-7; 7 nucleotides match TRBD1. This CDR3 has 15 amino acids. V shed 4 bases and J 4 bases; nucleotides not matched to a gene: 10. Germline V lookup: CDR1 KGHSH, CDR2 LQKENI. CDR3 region: CASSRSRQGGYEQYF. As DNA, the CDR3 is TGTGCCAGCTCACGAAGTCGACAGGGTGGGTACGAGCAGTACTTC. Complete variable domain (other parts from reference TRBV18 and TRBJ2-7): NAGVMQNPRHLVRRRGQEARLRCSPMKGHSHVYWYRQLPEEGLKFMVYLQKENIIDESGMPKERFSAEFPKEGPSILRIQQVVRGDSAAYFCASSRSRQGGYEQYFGPGTRLTVT.

This clone occurred once. DNA for the CDR3: TGCGCCAGCAGGCTGCGGGGGGCGACCTACGAGCAGTACTTC. Translated: CASRLRGATYEQYF. The chain is built from TRBV10-2 and TRBJ2-7, with 8 bases lining up with TRBD2. V shed 6 bases, J shed 2 bases, and the junction held 6 bases outside the gene matches. This CDR3 region has 14 residues. The germline CDR1 and CDR2 sequences are WSHSY and SAAADI.

J is TRBJ1-2 and V is TRBV2; D ambiguous. Germline V lookup: CDR1 SNHLY, CDR2 FYNNEI. Trimming shortened V by 6 bases and J by 2 bases, and 10 bases separated the two germline ends. The length of the CDR3 is 13 residues. The CDR3 nucleotides are TGTGCCAGCAGGGCCGGAGAAAACTATGGCTACACCTTC. It is translated as CASRAGENYGYTF. The whole variable domain, filled in from reference TRBV2 and TRBJ1-2, reads EPEVTQTPSHQVTQMGQEVILRCVPISNHLYFYWYRQILGQKVEFLVSFYNNEISEKSEIFDDQFSVERPDGSNFTLKIRSTKLEDSAMYFCASRAGENYGYTFGSGTRLTVV.

The gene calls are TRBV6-5 and TRBJ1-5, with 7 bases identical to TRBD1. The CDR3 length is 16 residues. After removal of 0 bases from V and 6 bases from J, the junction contained 8 bases not matched to a gene. Germline CDR1 MNHEY, CDR2 SVGAGI. The CDR3 reads CASSYSIQGGSQPQHF. The CDR3 DNA sequence: TGTGCCAGCAGTTACTCCATTCAGGGGGGGTCTCAGCCCCAGCATTTT.

On this clone: This same CDR3 is encoded by further DNA sequences in the sample. This chain joins TRBV12-5 and TRBJ2-5; a weak D match, TRBD1 (5 bases). The germline V and J ends were trimmed by 6 bases and 4 bases, with 12 bases remaining between them. CDR1 LGHNT and CDR2 FRNRAP come from the germline V gene. The CDR3 runs to 13 residues. CDR3 loop: CASGPRGGETQYF. CDR3 coding DNA: TGTGCTAGTGGCCCTAGGGGTGGAGAGACCCAGTACTTC. Full variable domain (outside the CDR3, taken from reference TRBV12-5 and TRBJ2-5): DARVTQTPRHKVTEMGQEVTMRCQPILGHNTVFWYRQTMMQGLELLAYFRNRAPLDDSGMPKDRFSAEMPDATLATLKIQPSEPRDSAVYFCASGPRGGETQYFGPGTRLLVL.

The chain joins TRBV30 to TRBJ1-1; no definite D call. Between the trimmed V and J ends, which lost 4 bases and 6 bases, there was a span of 21 bases. Per the germline V gene, CDR1 is GTSNPN and CDR2 is SVGIG (reference sequence). The CDR3 is 15 residues long. CDR3 sequence (DNA): TGTGCCTGGACCCCCCGGGAGAGGGTGGCGGCTGAAGCTTTCTTT. It encodes CAWTPRERVAAEAFF.

This clone was seen once. The chain uses TRBV28 and TRBJ1-3, with 9 bases lining up with TRBD1. This CDR3 comprises 17 residues. Germline V gene data show CDR1 as MDHEN and CDR2 as SYDVKM. The junction had 9 bases not matched to a gene; V was cut back by 4 bases and J by 2 bases. The CDR3 reads CASSSYSGQGPGNTIYF. The CDR3 DNA follows: TGTGCCAGCAGTTCCTATTCGGGACAGGGTCCTGGAAACACCATATATTTT.

This clone was detected once. CDR3 residues: CASSPGVAGASYEQYF. In nucleotides, the CDR3 is TGTGCCAGCAGCCCGGGGGTAGCGGGAGCTTCCTACGAGCAGTACTTC. The V and J genes are TRBV9 and TRBJ2-7; 9 nucleotides line up with TRBD2. In germline, CDR1 is SGDLS, CDR2 YYNGEE. The CDR3 length is 16 residues. With 4 bases clipped from V and 1 base from J, the junction kept 9 bases outside the gene matches.

The V gene is TRBV5-6, the J gene TRBJ1-1, with D possibly being TRBD1 (5 bases). Germline CDR1 and CDR2: SGHDT and YYEEEE. There are 13 residues in the CDR3. The germline V and J ends were trimmed by 4 bases and 11 bases, with 18 bases remaining between them. CDR3 in DNA: TGTGCCAGCAGCAGTCAGGGACGACCAGGGGCTTTCTTT. This translates into CASSSQGRPGAFF.

This clone was observed a single time. The chain couples TRBV30 to TRBJ2-1; 10 bases match TRBD1. Germline V CDR1 and CDR2: GTSNPN, SVGIG (reference sequence). This CDR3 region has 13 residues. V gave up 8 bases and J gave up 4 bases; unmatched junction bases: 5. CDR3 region: CAGDRGGYNEQFF. CDR3 coding DNA: TGTGCCGGGGACAGGGGTGGGTACAATGAGCAGTTCTTC.

This chain connects TRBV29-1 to TRBJ2-7; TRBD1 matches at 8 bases. The V segment lost 1 base and the J segment 2 bases; nucleotides outside the gene matches: 7. Germline-derived CDR1 and CDR2 are SQVTM and ANQGSEA. The CDR3 loop spans 15 amino acids. The CDR3 DNA reads TGCAGCGTTGAAGGCTCAGGGGGCTTCACCTACGAGCAGTACTTC. This encodes CSVEGSGGFTYEQYF.